What follows describes a single TCR beta chain. Its matching antigen is unknown. Individuals having autoimmune disease history or systemic immunosuppression were not enrolled. This specimen comes from a study of OX40 agonist ivuxolimab in advanced cancers. Study overall: Previous treatment with anti-PD-1, anti-PD-L1 or anti-CTLA-4 therapy was allowed; over 35% had received some. Overall study findings and caveats: Expanded clones belonging to CD8+ T cells outnumbered, on average, those of CD4+.

Profiling relied on immunoSEQ multiplex PCR, and the TCRdb table lists in-frame clones only, not all of them. The top ten clones hold 2% to 2.5% of a sample with fewer than 70,000 clones, approximately 89% of them seen once. In germline, CDR1 is SGHVS, CDR2 FQNEAQ. The V and J ends lost 4 bases and 2 bases respectively, with 11 bases between them. The CDR3 extends over 15 amino acids. The clonotype comes from an adult with an advanced solid tumor such as melanoma, head and neck, liver or kidney cancer. The V call is TRBV7-8, the J call TRBJ1-4; D is uncertain. The source was CD4+ or CD8+ T cells sorted from blood, collected in a trial of the OX40 agonist ivuxolimab. The CDR3 loop is CASSYSFRTNEKLFF. The CDR3 DNA reads TGTGCCAGCAGCTACAGCTTCCGGACTAATGAAAAACTGTTTTTT.